The 14 T cell receptor beta chains in this list originate from one sample, sequenced in a study of CD8+ T cells in alopecia areata. Extraction of RNA preceded its reverse transcription into cDNA, which served as the sequencing template. Sequenced by immunoSEQ multiplex PCR; TCRdb stores in-frame clones only, minus some. This table holds about 180,000 clones, roughly 60% found once. Specimen: CD4+ T cells sorted from blood, collected at week 0. These receptors all stem from a human donor with alopecia areata.

The chain has TRBV30 and TRBJ1-1, with a tentative D call TRBD1 (5 bases). V was shortened by 3 bases and J by 1 base, with 12 bases between the two germline ends. The germline CDR1 and CDR2 sequences are GTSNPN and SVGIG (reference sequence). This CDR3 spans 14 amino acids. CDR3 sequence (DNA): TGTGCCTGGAGGGAAAGGGGACGGAACACTGAAGCTTTCTTT. It yields the protein CAWRERGRNTEAFF.

The chain recombines TRBV2 with TRBJ1-6; no firm D call. V lost 2 bases, J lost 0 bases, and 8 bases lay in between. Germline V CDR1 and CDR2: SNHLY, FYNNEI. The CDR3 consists of 16 residues. The CDR3 protein is CASSERRFSYNSPLHF. The DNA of the CDR3 is TGTGCCAGCAGTGAAAGGCGGTTCTCCTATAATTCACCCCTCCACTTT.

The chain uses TRBV29-1 and TRBJ2-1, with D perhaps matching TRBD1 (5 bases). This CDR3 contains 14 residues. The V gene's germline CDR1 is SQVTM and CDR2 ANQGSEA. V lost 7 bases to trimming and J lost 10 bases, with 23 bases between them. CDR3 bases: TGCAGCGCCGAGGCGGTTTTGGGGCAGCAGGAGCAGTTCTTC. Translating gives CSAEAVLGQQEQFF.

The V and J genes are TRBV18 and TRBJ2-2; 11 bases fit TRBD2. Germline V gene sequence: CDR1 KGHSH, CDR2 LQKENI. This CDR3 spans 18 amino acids. V was pared by 3 bases and J by 2 bases, with 8 bases of the junction left unmatched. In nucleotides, the CDR3 is TGTGCCAGCTCACCTCTACTAGCGGGGGCCCACAACACCGGGGAGCTGTTTTTT. Amino acids: CASSPLLAGAHNTGELFF.

The chain combines TRBV19 with TRBJ1-1; D gene uncertain. Trimming removed 3 bases at V and 7 bases at J, with 9 bases between. Germline lookup yields CDR1 LNHDA and CDR2 SQIVND (reference sequence). The CDR3 extends over 12 amino acids. The CDR3 coding sequence is TGTGCCAGTAGTATGACCGAATTTGAAGCTTTCTTT. Protein sequence: CASSMTEFEAFF.

The chain couples TRBV30 to TRBJ2-3; TRBD2 matches at 14 bases. Germline V gives CDR1 GTSNPN, CDR2 SVGIG (reference sequence). CDR3 length: 15 amino acids. Losses at the gene ends were 5 bases for V and 2 bases for J; bases not matched to a gene: 3. The CDR3 protein is CAWGLAGGFTDTQYF. The DNA of the CDR3 is TGTGCCTGGGGACTAGCGGGGGGTTTCACAGATACGCAGTATTTT.

This chain's CDR3 is CAWSHGTPNEKLFF. The CDR3 coding sequence is TGTGCCTGGAGTCACGGGACACCTAATGAAAAACTGTTTTTT. The V call is TRBV30, the J call TRBJ1-4; D is possibly TRBD1 (6 bases). CDR1 and CDR2 (germline): GTSNPN, SVGIG (reference sequence). Trimming pared 2 bases from V and 3 bases from J, leaving 10 bases between. The CDR3 spans 14 residues.

This sequence joins TRBV4-3 and TRBJ2-2, with TRBD2 matching over 9 bases. V lost 4 bases, J lost 3 bases, and 12 bases stayed unmatched. Germline CDR1 LGHNA, CDR2 YSLEER. The CDR3 length is 18 residues. CDR3 sequence (DNA): TGCGCCAGCAGCCTCCTGCCGCTAGCGGGGAGTCACACCGGGGAGCTGTTTTTT. It is translated as CASSLLPLAGSHTGELFF.

The rearrangement links TRBV29-1 to TRBJ1-2; D uncertain. CDR1 is SQVTM and CDR2 is ANQGSEA in the germline V gene. CDR3 size: 14 residues. V was clipped by 0 bases and J by 2 bases, with 10 bases between them. Written as DNA, the CDR3 is TGCAGCGTTGAAGACAGCTCCCTGAACTATGGCTACACCTTC. Its translation: CSVEDSSLNYGYTF.

V is TRBV25-1 and J is TRBJ2-5; D tentatively fits TRBD1 or TRBD2 (5 bases each). V was clipped by 4 bases and J by 6 bases, with 12 bases between them. The CDR3 sequence is 13 residues long. Germline V CDR1 and CDR2: MGHDK, SYGVNS. CDR3 DNA: TGTGCCAGCAGTGTCGATAGGGACCAGACCCAGTACTTC. This encodes CASSVDRDQTQYF.

V gene TRBV5-6 combines with J gene TRBJ2-5; D perhaps matches TRBD2 (5 bases). Germline assignment: CDR1 SGHDT and CDR2 YYEEEE. This CDR3 contains 14 residues. The V end was cut by 4 bases, the J end by 1 base, with 11 bases between. The CDR3 region has the DNA TGTGCCAGCAGCGGAAGGAGGTTCCAAGAGACCCAGTACTTC. Translated, it gives CASSGRRFQETQYF.

The V and J genes are TRBV5-1 and TRBJ1-6, with D maybe TRBD1 (6 bases). V was trimmed by 4 bases and J by 5 bases, leaving 19 bases between them. CDR3 length equals 17 residues. Germline V gives CDR1 SGHRS, CDR2 YFSETQ. The CDR3 nucleotides are TGCGCCAGCAGCCCCCAACAGGGTATGAGGGATAATTCACCCCTCCACTTT. Translation: CASSPQQGMRDNSPLHF.

For this clone: Other nucleotide sequences from this sample produce the same CDR3. V and J are TRBV10-3 and TRBJ1-6; 7 bases are shared with TRBD1. The CDR3 length is 13 residues. CDR1 is ENHRY and CDR2 is SYGVKD in the germline V gene. Unmatched junction bases numbered 1, after V lost 2 bases and J lost 9 bases. CDR3 loop: CAISEDRVSPLHF. CDR3 nucleotides: TGTGCCATCAGTGAGGACAGGGTTTCACCCCTCCACTTT.

The V and J genes are TRBV25-1 and TRBJ1-5, with 7 bases identical to TRBD1. The CDR3 has 14 amino acids. The germline gives CDR1 MGHDK, CDR2 SYGVNS. After removal of 5 bases from V and 4 bases from J, the junction contained 5 bases not matched to a gene. The CDR3 nucleotides are TGTGCCAGCAGTACCGGGACAGTAAATCAGCCCCAGCATTTT. Protein: CASSTGTVNQPQHF.